These 18 T cell receptor beta chains were all obtained from the same sample, sequenced in a study of blood T cell repertoires in COVID-19. Sequencing was performed with immunoSEQ multiplex PCR; in TCRdb, only in-frame clones are kept and a portion is missing. The repertoire has 120,000 or so clones, nearly 80% of them found once; the top ten carry about a sixth. Sequenced input: peripheral blood. The receptors shown here come from a woman aged 80 or over with active or convalescent COVID-19.

This chain uses TRBV28 with TRBJ2-7, with 7 bases lining up with TRBD1. The CDR3 is 12 residues long. Trimming took 6 bases from V and 3 from J; bases not matched to a gene: 2. Germline CDR1 reads MDHEN; CDR2 reads SYDVKM. The CDR3 sequence is CASRTGIYEQYF. In DNA form, the CDR3 reads TGTGCCAGCAGGACAGGGATCTACGAGCAGTACTTC.

V usage is TRBV4-2 and J usage is TRBJ1-2; 8 nucleotides agree with TRBD1. CDR3 size: 16 residues. V trimming: 2 bases; J trimming: 3 bases; junction bases outside the gene matches: 8. Germline loops: CDR1 LGHNA, CDR2 YNFKEQ. CDR3 sequence: CASSQNTGQGHYGYTF. CDR3 nucleotide sequence: TGTGCCAGCAGCCAAAACACCGGACAGGGACACTATGGCTACACCTTC.

J is TRBJ1-2 and V is TRBV2; possibly TRBD1 for D (6 bases). Germline CDR1 SNHLY, CDR2 FYNNEI. V dropped 4 bases and J dropped 4 bases, with 10 bases sitting between them. CDR3 size: 13 residues. This CDR3 is CASSVRGAYGYTF. The CDR3 nucleotides read TGTGCCAGCAGTGTACGGGGGGCCTATGGCTACACCTTC.

The gene calls are TRBV19 and TRBJ1-2, with D tentatively TRBD1 (5 bases). The CDR3 is made up of 16 amino acids. The V end lost 7 bases, the J end lost 0 bases, and 18 bases lay between the germline ends. In germline, CDR1 is LNHDA, CDR2 SQIVND (reference sequence). The CDR3 loop is CASTLGWTTTNYGYTF. The CDR3 coding sequence is TGTGCCAGTACCTTAGGGTGGACAACAACTAACTATGGCTACACCTTC.

The chain carries TRBV2 and TRBJ2-7; D gene uncertain. The germline V gene has CDR1 SNHLY and CDR2 FYNNEI. V was shortened by 3 bases and J by 6 bases, with 9 bases between the two germline ends. The CDR3 contains 12 residues. CDR3 DNA: TGTGCCAGCAGTGAGCGAGGAGCCGAGCAGTACTTC. This encodes CASSERGAEQYF.

The table lists this clone with many counts. The chain combines TRBV7-8 with TRBJ2-7; 13 nucleotides line up with TRBD2. The V segment lost 3 bases and the J segment 3 bases; nucleotides outside the gene matches: 2. This CDR3 spans 15 amino acids. Germline loops: CDR1 SGHVS, CDR2 FQNEAQ. Here the CDR3 reads CASSFGLAGDYEQYF. CDR3 nucleotides: TGTGCCAGCAGCTTCGGACTAGCGGGAGACTACGAGCAGTACTTC.

CDR3 residues: CASSLGGQGGQPQHF. In DNA, the CDR3 is TGTGCCAGCAGCTTGGGGGGCCAGGGAGGTCAGCCCCAGCATTTT. The chain employs TRBV5-6 and TRBJ1-5; possible D gene TRBD1, 5 bases. This CDR3 contains 15 residues. Deletions cut 0 bases from V and 6 bases from J, with 13 bases between. Germline V gives CDR1 SGHDT, CDR2 YYEEEE.

In its sample, this clone was seen a few times. The rearrangement uses TRBV5-1 and TRBJ2-5, with TRBD1 matching over 7 bases. Germline V gene lookup returns CDR1 SGHRS and CDR2 YFSETQ. CDR3 length equals 14 residues. V lost 1 base and J lost 4; bases outside the gene matches: 4. Here the CDR3 reads CASSLTGAGETQYF. Here the CDR3 DNA reads TGCGCCAGCAGCTTGACAGGGGCTGGAGAGACCCAGTACTTC.

This clone was counted a single time. The genes are TRBV7-2 and TRBJ2-6, with D possibly matching TRBD1 (6 bases). CDR3 size: 16 residues. Trimming pared 3 bases from V and 1 base from J, leaving 10 bases between. Germline V lookup: CDR1 SGHTA, CDR2 FQGNSA. The CDR3 region is CASSFPGQSGANVLTF. CDR3 nucleotides: TGTGCCAGCAGCTTCCCTGGACAGTCTGGGGCCAACGTCCTGACTTTC.

The chain recombines TRBV28 with TRBJ1-1; 9 bases fit TRBD1. Germline V gene data show CDR1 as MDHEN and CDR2 as SYDVKM. The CDR3 totals 14 residues. After removal of 6 bases from V and 4 bases from J, the junction contained 6 bases not matched to a gene. CDR3 region: CASSLTGGGTEAFF. The CDR3 DNA reads as TGTGCCAGCAGCCTAACAGGGGGCGGCACTGAAGCTTTCTTT.

V gene TRBV20-1 combines with J gene TRBJ2-3; D is undetermined. V lost 1 base, J lost 7 bases, and 6 bases lay in between. The V gene's germline CDR1 is DFQATT and CDR2 SNEGSKA (reference sequence). This CDR3 region has 11 residues. The CDR3 nucleotides read TGCAGTGCTAGAGGGCCCTATACGCAGTATTTT. Amino acid sequence: CSARGPYTQYF.

The table lists this clone with a few counts. The chain joins TRBV30 to TRBJ1-5; maybe TRBD1 (6 bases). V dropped 3 bases and J dropped 7 bases, with 16 bases sitting between them. In germline, CDR1 is GTSNPN, CDR2 SVGIG (reference sequence). The CDR3 runs to 14 residues. The CDR3 spells CAWSEATGSQPQHF. In DNA, the CDR3 is TGTGCCTGGAGCGAGGCAACAGGGTCCCAGCCCCAGCATTTT.

This clone occurred a few times. The V gene is TRBV1, the J gene TRBJ2-7; the table gives TRBD2 as D, unverified against the DNA. TRBV1 is tagged as a pseudogene. CDR3 length: 15 residues. In DNA, the CDR3 is TGCACCAGCAGCACAGGACTAGCGGGCAAGTACGAGCAGTACTTC. It codes for CTSSTGLAGKYEQYF.

This clone showed up just a few times. The DNA for the CDR3 is TGTGCCAGTAGTAACCCGGGACAGAGGTACGGCTACACCTTC. Protein: CASSNPGQRYGYTF. The rearrangement joins TRBV19 to TRBJ1-2, with 7 bases lining up with TRBD1. V gave up 4 bases and J gave up 8 bases; unmatched junction bases: 10. The CDR3 is made up of 14 amino acids. Looked up from germline, CDR1 is LNHDA and CDR2 is SQIVND (reference sequence).

The gene calls are TRBV9 and TRBJ2-1; TRBD1 agrees at 7 bases. V shed 7 bases and J 8 bases; nucleotides not matched to a gene: 15. The CDR3 covers 15 residues. Germline V CDR1 and CDR2: SGDLS, YYNGEE. CDR3 coding DNA: TGTGCCAGCCGACTCCGGGACAGCCCCAGGGATGAGCAGTTCTTC. Translation: CASRLRDSPRDEQFF. Supplemented by reference TRBV9 and TRBJ2-1, the full variable domain reads DSGVTQTPKHLITATGQRVTLRCSPRSGDLSVYWYQQSLDQGLQFLIQYYNGEERAKGNILERFSAQQFPDLHSELNLSSLELGDSALYFCASRLRDSPRDEQFFGPGTRLTVL.

The rearrangement links TRBV19 to TRBJ1-1, with D perhaps matching TRBD1 (5 bases). This CDR3 comprises 14 residues. Trimming stripped 3 bases from V and 0 bases from J, with 8 bases between. The germline V gene encodes CDR1 LNHDA and CDR2 SQIVND (reference sequence). Here the CDR3 reads CASSITGLNTEAFF. The DNA for the CDR3 is TGTGCCAGTAGTATTACAGGATTGAACACTGAAGCTTTCTTT.

This chain links TRBV7-3 with TRBJ2-3; TRBD2 might be the D (5 bases). Germline V gene lookup returns CDR1 SGHTA and CDR2 FQGTGA. The CDR3 has 16 amino acids. Trimming shortened V by 5 bases and J by 0 bases, and 15 bases separated the two germline ends. The CDR3 DNA reads as TGTGCCAGCAGCCTCCAACAACTAGGGAGCACAGATACGCAGTATTTT. Translation: CASSLQQLGSTDTQYF.

The chain carries TRBV5-6 and TRBJ2-1; D perhaps matches TRBD1 (5 bases). V lost 7 bases to trimming and J lost 6 bases, with 20 bases between them. In germline, CDR1 is SGHDT, CDR2 YYEEEE. The CDR3 totals 15 residues. The DNA of the CDR3 is TGTGCCAGCTCAGCGCGTAGGCAGGGATCCAATGAGCAGTTCTTC. Protein product: CASSARRQGSNEQFF.